The clone carrying this T cell receptor beta chain was detected only once. Its antigen is unknown. The CDR3 consists of 15 residues. Trimming left V 0 bases short and J 0 bases short, with 4 bases between. Germline-derived CDR1 and CDR2 are SGDLS and YYNGEE. This sample was taken from a study of T cell responses to AZD1222 COVID-19 vaccine. The method was immunoSEQ multiplex PCR; TCRdb's version includes in-frame clones alone and lacks a portion of them. The table shows about 72,000 clones, with roughly 87% occurring only once. Study-level points and caveats: Within unmutated variant regions lay the reported targets of nearly half of spike-specific TCRs. Females made up more of the donors, who were largely white British, and clonal diversity may have come out too low. None of the repertoires were sampled until the peak T cell response had passed.

The receptor was isolated from an adult who received the AZD1222 COVID-19 vaccine. Here the sequenced sample was peripheral blood, taken 28 days after the second AZD1222 dose. The genes are TRBV9 and TRBJ2-6; D is ambiguous. CDR3 sequence: CASSVGSSGANVLTF. Written as DNA, the CDR3 is TGTGCCAGCAGCGTAGGGAGCTCTGGGGCCAACGTCCTGACTTTC.